The sequence of this T cell receptor (beta chain) was determined in a study of blood T cells in healthy people across ages. A second about 7 to 12 cycle PCR used barcoded and J-beta primers. TCRdb redid the calling of the 5' RACE reads with MiXCR, one entry per CDR3 protein. The table shows more than 650,000 distinct CDR3 sequences, with approximately 55% occurring only once. Germline CDR1 and CDR2: DFQATT and SNEGSKA (reference sequence). The CDR3 totals 13 residues. The V end was cut by 5 bases, the J end by 5 bases, with 14 bases between. The sequenced sample consisted of blood. This sequence originates from an older man in good health. The chain recombines TRBV20-1 with TRBJ2-3, with D possibly TRBD2 on 6 matching bases. The CDR3 nucleotides read TGCAGTGCTGACCGGACGGGGGTAGATACGCAGTATTTT. It specifies CSADRTGVDTQYF.